This T cell receptor (beta chain) derives from a study of radiation and T cells in renal cell carcinoma. Findings and limits, study-wide: From baseline, blood top tumor clonotypes peaked at 2 weeks post-radiation.

Time point indicated: blood 4 weeks post-SBRT, at nephrectomy. Documented treatment: 15 Gy SBRT to primary tumor, nephrectomy 4 weeks later. Nephrectomy followed 15 Gy stereotactic body radiation by 4 weeks. Serial blood draws occurred at baseline and 2 and 4 weeks post-SBRT. The patient's renal cell carcinoma had clear cell pathology. Concerning this clone itself: Its antigen is unknown.

Measured with immunoSEQ multiplex PCR; TCRdb has only the in-frame clones, and not every one. The sample includes roughly 90,000 clones, approximately 86% of them seen just once. Germline V lookup: CDR1 SGHNT, CDR2 YENEEA. The CDR3 has 14 residues. Trimming shortened V by 1 base and J by 2 bases, and 8 bases separated the two germline ends. The rearrangement joins TRBV11-3 to TRBJ1-1, with D possibly being TRBD1 (5 bases). Material: blood, obtained from a patient whose treatment included radiotherapy and nephrectomy. The TCR comes from a man aged 50-60 years with renal cell carcinoma. The CDR3 coding sequence is TGTGCCAGCAGCTTAGGGGGCTCCAACACTGAAGCTTTCTTT. The encoded protein is CASSLGGSNTEAFF. The full variable domain, in which reference TRBV11-3 and TRBJ1-1 provide the parts outside the CDR3, is EAGVVQSPRYKIIEKKQPVAFWCNPISGHNTLYWYLQNLGQGPELLIRYENEEAVDDSQLPKDRFSAERLKGVDSTLKIQPAELGDSAVYLCASSLGGSNTEAFFGQGTRLTVV.